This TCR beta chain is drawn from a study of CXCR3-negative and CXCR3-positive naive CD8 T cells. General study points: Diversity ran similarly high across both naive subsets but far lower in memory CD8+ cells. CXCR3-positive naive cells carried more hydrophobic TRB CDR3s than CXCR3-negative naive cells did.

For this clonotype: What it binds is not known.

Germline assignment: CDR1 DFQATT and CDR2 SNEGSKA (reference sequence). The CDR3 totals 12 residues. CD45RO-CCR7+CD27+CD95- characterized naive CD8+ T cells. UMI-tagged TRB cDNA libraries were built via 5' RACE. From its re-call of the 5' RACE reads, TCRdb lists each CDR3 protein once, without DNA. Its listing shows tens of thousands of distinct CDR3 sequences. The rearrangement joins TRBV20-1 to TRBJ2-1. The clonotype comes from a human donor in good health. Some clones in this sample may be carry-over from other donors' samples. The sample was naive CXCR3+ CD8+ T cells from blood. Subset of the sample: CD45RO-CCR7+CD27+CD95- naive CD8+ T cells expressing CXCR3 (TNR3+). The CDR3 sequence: CSAPISYNEQFF.